Below are 24 T cell receptor beta chains sequenced from a single sample in a study of blood T cell repertoires in COVID-19. The assay was immunoSEQ multiplex PCR, and TCRdb's table has in-frame clones only and misses some. The table shows 200,000 or so clones, with about 90% occurring only once. Sequencing was performed on peripheral blood. Every receptor here comes from a middle-aged man with active or convalescent COVID-19.

The genes are TRBV3-1 (or the pseudogene TRBV3-2) and TRBJ1-2; maybe TRBD1 (5 bases). V lost 5 bases, J lost 2 bases, and 18 bases lay in between. From germline, CDR1 is LGHDT and CDR2 YNNKEL (reference sequence). CDR3 length: 16 amino acids. The CDR3 DNA follows: TGTGCCAGCAGCTCGGGTTGGAGGGGTCGAAACTATGGCTACACCTTC. It is translated as CASSSGWRGRNYGYTF.

The chain recombines TRBV19 with TRBJ1-2; 8 bases fit TRBD1. Germline-derived CDR1 and CDR2 are LNHDA and SQIVND (reference sequence). The CDR3 has 18 residues. V trimming: 1 base; J trimming: 4 bases; junction bases outside the gene matches: 14. This CDR3 is CASSIVLPGQAGGYGYTF. In DNA form, the CDR3 reads TGTGCCAGTAGTATAGTTCTCCCGGGACAGGCAGGAGGCTATGGCTACACCTTC.

The V and J genes are TRBV30 and TRBJ2-1, with 11 nucleotides matching TRBD2. The CDR3 length is 13 residues. CDR1 is GTSNPN and CDR2 is SVGIG in the germline V gene (reference sequence). Germline trimming cut 4 bases from V and 9 bases from J; bases unmatched to any gene: 5. The CDR3, as DNA: TGTGCCTGGACTAGCGGGAGGTCAGGTGAGCAGTTCTTC. Its protein is CAWTSGRSGEQFF.

The chain carries TRBV3-1 (or the pseudogene TRBV3-2) and TRBJ1-3; no firm D call. V lost 0 bases to trimming and J lost 4 bases, with 13 bases between them. Germline CDR1 reads LGHDT; CDR2 reads YNNKEL (reference sequence). The CDR3 covers 16 residues. The CDR3 region is CASSQEEARMGNTIYF. Written as DNA, the CDR3 is TGTGCCAGCAGCCAAGAGGAGGCACGGATGGGAAACACCATATATTTT.

The rearrangement joins TRBV2 to TRBJ1-2; D is possibly TRBD1 (6 bases). This CDR3 has 16 residues. Germline lookup yields CDR1 SNHLY and CDR2 FYNNEI. Trimming took 8 bases from V and 5 from J, leaving 24 bases between them. The CDR3 DNA sequence: TGTGCCAGCTCTGGACAAGACCCTTACCAGGGGTATGGCTACACCTTC. Amino acids: CASSGQDPYQGYGYTF. Complete variable domain (other parts from reference TRBV2 and TRBJ1-2): EPEVTQTPSHQVTQMGQEVILRCVPISNHLYFYWYRQILGQKVEFLVSFYNNEISEKSEIFDDQFSVERPDGSNFTLKIRSTKLEDSAMYFCASSGQDPYQGYGYTFGSGTRLTVV.

The chain is built from TRBV19 and TRBJ1-2; D may be TRBD1 (6 bases). Germline lookup yields CDR1 LNHDA and CDR2 SQIVND (reference sequence). The length of the CDR3 is 13 residues. The V end was cut by 7 bases, the J end by 4 bases, with 13 bases between. The chain's CDR3 is CASTPGGGYGYTF. CDR3 bases: TGTGCCAGTACCCCGGGAGGGGGCTATGGCTACACCTTC.

The CDR3 nucleotides read TGTGCCAGCAGTTACTGGCCAGGGGAGAGTTATGGCTACACCTTC. Protein sequence: CASSYWPGESYGYTF. The chain carries TRBV2 and TRBJ1-2; TRBD1 is a possible D gene (6 bases). The length of the CDR3 is 15 residues. Germline-derived CDR1 and CDR2 are SNHLY and FYNNEI. Between the trimmed V and J ends, which lost 5 bases and 5 bases, there was a span of 18 bases.

V usage is TRBV11-2 and J usage is TRBJ2-1; D call uncertain. Germline values: CDR1 SGHAT, CDR2 FQNNGV. V was pared by 1 base and J by 0 bases, with 7 bases between. This CDR3 is 15 amino acids long. CDR3 sequence reads: CASSLGAVSYNEQFF. The CDR3 DNA is TGTGCCAGCAGCTTAGGGGCAGTCTCCTACAATGAGCAGTTCTTC.

The rearrangement uses TRBV10-3 and TRBJ2-1, with TRBD2 identical over 9 bases. V dropped 0 bases and J dropped 8; count of bases not matched to a gene: 5. This CDR3 is built from 15 residues. Germline lookup yields CDR1 ENHRY and CDR2 SYGVKD. The CDR3 nucleotides read TGTGCCATCAGTGAGTCGGCTAGCGGGATTTATGAGCAGTTCTTC. Amino acid sequence: CAISESASGIYEQFF.

V usage is TRBV6-5 and J usage is TRBJ1-1; D not resolved. V lost 6 bases and J 0 bases, leaving 14 bases between the germline ends. The germline gives CDR1 MNHEY, CDR2 SVGAGI. The CDR3 runs to 15 residues. For the CDR3, the DNA is TGTGCCAGCAGGGAGGAGGCGACCATGAACACTGAAGCTTTCTTT. Translated: CASREEATMNTEAFF.

To note about this clone: Other DNA sequences in this sample translate to the same CDR3. The V call is TRBV18, the J call TRBJ1-4, with 11 bases aligning to TRBD1. The trim removed 2 bases at V and 14 bases at J, leaving 4 bases unmatched. Germline V CDR1 and CDR2: KGHSH, LQKENI. The CDR3 covers 13 residues. The DNA of the CDR3 is TGTGCCAGCTCACCATGGGACAGGGGGGCTCTGTTTTTT. Its protein is CASSPWDRGALFF. The full variable domain, completed using reference TRBV18 and TRBJ1-4, is NAGVMQNPRHLVRRRGQEARLRCSPMKGHSHVYWYRQLPEEGLKFMVYLQKENIIDESGMPKERFSAEFPKEGPSILRIQQVVRGDSAAYFCASSPWDRGALFFGSGTQLSVL.

The genes are TRBV28 and TRBJ1-4; 8 bases align to TRBD1. V was pared by 7 bases and J by 4 bases, with 5 bases of the junction left unmatched. CDR1 and CDR2 (germline): MDHEN, SYDVKM. The CDR3 spans 14 residues. The CDR3 bases are TGTGCCAGCATTACAGGGGGTAATAATGAAAAACTGTTTTTT. It translates to CASITGGNNEKLFF.

V is TRBV28 and J is TRBJ1-2; the match to TRBD1 covers 7 bases. Germline V lookup: CDR1 MDHEN, CDR2 SYDVKM. CDR3 length: 15 amino acids. The V segment lost 6 bases and the J segment 0 bases; nucleotides outside the gene matches: 7. DNA for the CDR3: TGTGCCAGCAGCGCTGGGACAGCGGCTAACTATGGCTACACCTTC. Its protein product is CASSAGTAANYGYTF.

The chain is built from TRBV10-3 and TRBJ1-3; possibly TRBD1 for D (5 bases). The V gene's germline CDR1 is ENHRY and CDR2 SYGVKD. V was shortened by 2 bases and J by 6 bases, with 8 bases between the two germline ends. The CDR3 runs to 13 residues. CDR3: CAISERGANTIYF. The DNA for the CDR3 is TGTGCCATCAGTGAGAGGGGCGCAAACACCATATATTTT.

The rearrangement uses TRBV27 and TRBJ2-7; D unresolved. Germline CDR1 MNHEY, CDR2 SMNVEV (reference sequence). The ends were cut back, 3 bases at V and 0 bases at J, with 6 bases in the middle. This CDR3 has 13 amino acids. CDR3 DNA sequence: TGTGCCAGCAGTTTCTCTAGCTCCTACGAGCAGTACTTC. Translating it yields CASSFSSSYEQYF.

V and J are TRBV29-1 and TRBJ2-5; 7 bases map to TRBD1. This CDR3 is 16 amino acids long. V lost 4 bases, J lost 0 bases, and 11 bases stayed unmatched. The germline V gene encodes CDR1 SQVTM and CDR2 ANQGSEA. CDR3: CSVGDRQGVYQETQYF. The DNA of the CDR3 is TGCAGCGTTGGGGACCGGCAGGGGGTATACCAAGAGACCCAGTACTTC.

The chain joins TRBV6-1 to TRBJ2-5; 9 bases line up with TRBD1. This CDR3 comprises 14 residues. Germline CDR1 and CDR2: MNHNS and SASEGT. V trimming: 3 bases; J trimming: 7 bases; junction bases outside the gene matches: 6. This CDR3 reads CASSDPGQGWTQYF. DNA of the CDR3: TGTGCCAGCAGTGATCCGGGACAGGGATGGACCCAGTACTTC.

The chain carries TRBV27 and TRBJ2-5; TRBD2 matches at 10 bases. This CDR3 is built from 15 residues. V was pared by 2 bases and J by 2 bases, with 2 bases of the junction left unmatched. CDR1 is MNHEY and CDR2 is SMNVEV in the germline V gene (reference sequence). CDR3 sequence: CASSLQLAGQETQYF. In DNA, the CDR3 is TGTGCCAGCAGTTTACAACTAGCGGGGCAAGAGACCCAGTACTTC.

The V gene is TRBV7-9, the J gene TRBJ1-1; 12 nucleotides agree with TRBD1. Germline V gene lookup returns CDR1 SEHNR and CDR2 FQNEAQ (reference sequence). CDR3 size: 15 residues. V dropped 5 bases and J dropped 7; count of bases not matched to a gene: 8. CDR3 protein: CASSRRDRGLGEAFF. The CDR3 bases are TGTGCCAGCAGCCGCCGGGACAGGGGGCTGGGTGAAGCTTTCTTT. The full variable domain, with the rest looked up from reference TRBV7-9 and TRBJ1-1, is DTGVSQNPRHKITKRGQNVTFRCDPISEHNRLYWYRQTLGQGPEFLTYFQNEAQLEKSRLLSDRFSAERPKGSFSTLEIQRTEQGDSAMYLCASSRRDRGLGEAFFGQGTRLTVV.

This clone has more than one count but fewer than ten. The chain combines TRBV10-1 with TRBJ2-2, with 9 nucleotides matching TRBD1. The J segment lost 5 bases and the V segment lost 2 bases, leaving 9 bases of the junction unmatched. Germline CDR1 is WNHNN and CDR2 is SYGVQD (reference sequence). CDR3 length: 17 residues. The CDR3 protein is CASSEPRSTGGTGELFF. CDR3 DNA: TGCGCCAGCAGTGAGCCGAGATCGACAGGGGGGACCGGGGAGCTGTTTTTT.

The V and J genes are TRBV19 and TRBJ2-2, with TRBD1 matching 10 bases. The J segment lost 3 bases and the V segment lost 5 bases, leaving 6 bases of the junction unmatched. Per germline, CDR1 LNHDA and CDR2 SQIVND (reference sequence). The CDR3 has 16 residues. Here the CDR3 reads CASSPGQGDDTGELFF. The CDR3 DNA sequence: TGTGCCAGTAGTCCTGGACAGGGGGACGACACCGGGGAGCTGTTTTTT.

This chain links TRBV7-9 with TRBJ1-2; TRBD1 matches 11 bases. The CDR3 sequence is 14 residues long. Germline CDR1 SEHNR, CDR2 FQNEAQ (reference sequence). J was trimmed by 7 bases and V by 5 bases; bases with no gene match: 6. The CDR3 sequence: CASSMDRGLRGYTF. The DNA for the CDR3 is TGTGCCAGCAGCATGGACAGGGGGCTTCGTGGCTACACCTTC.

The V call is TRBV18, the J call TRBJ2-2; 7 bases match TRBD2. Germline V CDR1 and CDR2: KGHSH, LQKENI. Unmatched junction bases numbered 8, after V lost 6 bases and J lost 4 bases. The CDR3 has 15 amino acids. The CDR3 bases are TGTGCCAGCTCCCACGGGGGGACCAGCACCGGGGAGCTGTTTTTT. It translates to CASSHGGTSTGELFF.

The gene calls are TRBV14 and TRBJ2-2; 7 bases line up with TRBD2. This CDR3 region has 19 residues. Trimming took 0 bases from V and 5 from J; bases not matched to a gene: 15. The germline gives CDR1 SGHDN, CDR2 FVKESK. The CDR3 DNA follows: TGTGCCAGCAGCCAAGATGAGGTCGAGCGGGAAGTGTGGACCGGGGAGCTGTTTTTT. This sequence encodes CASSQDEVEREVWTGELFF.